A selection of T cell receptor beta chains follows, all from one sample in a study of blood T cell repertoires in COVID-19. Sequencing used immunoSEQ multiplex PCR; TCRdb keeps in-frame clones, though not all of them. The table shows under 150,000 clones, with around 89% occurring only once. Material: peripheral blood. These receptors were obtained from a man aged 45-60 years with active or convalescent COVID-19. Each CDR3 is given with its conserved first and last residue. The D gene is left open where the match is weak. Rows give clone size only sometimes, using once, few, many, or a class for an expanded clone.

>TRBV5-6|TRBJ2-7|.|.
TGTGCCAGCAGCTCCCTCGTCTACGAGCAGTACTTC
CASSSLVYEQYF
>TRBV27|TRBJ1-6|.|.
TGTGCCAGCACAGACGGCGGGACGGCCTATAATTCACCCCTCCACTTT
CASTDGGTAYNSPLHF
>TRBV14|TRBJ2-3|.|TRBD1
TGTGCCAGCAGCTCGGACAGGGTAGCGCAGTATTTT
CASSSDRVAQYF
>TRBV11-2|TRBJ2-6|once|.
TGTGCCAGCAGCTTTTTCATGGGGCTACGGACCCCTGGGGCCAACGTCCTGACTTTC
CASSFFMGLRTPGANVLTF
>TRBV3-1/TRBV3-2|TRBJ1-6|.|.
TGTGCCAGCAGCCAAGCTCGGGAAGATAATTCACCCCTCCACTTT
CASSQAREDNSPLHF
>TRBV18|TRBJ2-7|.|TRBD1
TGTGCCAGCTCACTGGGACAGGGGCGCTACGAGCAGTACTTC
CASSLGQGRYEQYF
>TRBV6-6|TRBJ1-5|once|.
TGTGCCAGCAGTTACGGACAGAATCAGCCCCAGCATTTT
CASSYGQNQPQHF
>TRBV3-1/TRBV3-2|TRBJ2-7|.|.
TGTGCCAGCAGCCAAAACAGGAACTACGAGCAGTACTTC
CASSQNRNYEQYF
>TRBV6-4|TRBJ2-5|.|TRBD2
TGTGCCAGCAGTGTACTAGCGGGAGTTGAAGAGACCCAGTACTTC
CASSVLAGVEETQYF
>TRBV12-3/TRBV12-4|TRBJ2-3|.|.
TGTGCCAGCAGTTTCCGCGGCACAGATACGCAGTATTTT
CASSFRGTDTQYF
>TRBV2|TRBJ1-4|.|TRBD1
TGTGCCAGCAGTTCGCCGACAGGGGTTGAAAAACTGTTTTTT
CASSSPTGVEKLFF
>TRBV14|TRBJ2-5|.|TRBD2
TGTGCCAGCAGCCAACCCGGACTAGCCCTGGAGACCCAGTACTTC
CASSQPGLALETQYF
>TRBV3-1/TRBV3-2|TRBJ1-2|.|TRBD1
TGTGCCAGCAGCCAACTAGGGACAGTATCGAACTATGGCTACACCTTC
CASSQLGTVSNYGYTF
>TRBV9|TRBJ1-1|.|.
TGTGCCAGCAGCGTAGGGGGCCCCTTTCGGAACACTGAAGCTTTCTTT
CASSVGGPFRNTEAFF
>TRBV20-1|TRBJ2-3|.|.
TGCAGTGCTAGACAGGGTCCGAGTCGGTATTTT
CSARQGPSRYF
>TRBV29-1|TRBJ2-1|.|.
TGCAGCGTTGAAGATAAGGCTAGCCCTAATGAGCAGTTCTTC
CSVEDKASPNEQFF
>TRBV7-2|TRBJ2-3|.|TRBD2
TGTGCCAGCAGCTTTCTAGCGGGGGGGCCGGGGACAGATACGCAGTATTTT
CASSFLAGGPGTDTQYF
>TRBV5-1|TRBJ2-5|.|.
TGCGCCAGCAGCCGCCATACAGGGCCCCAAGAGACCCAGTACTTC
CASSRHTGPQETQYF
>TRBV7-2|TRBJ1-1|.|TRBD1
TGTGCCAGCAGCCCCTACACGACAGGGGGTGGGACTGAAGCTTTCTTT
CASSPYTTGGGTEAFF
>TRBV12-5|TRBJ1-2|once|.
TGTGCTAGTGGTTTGGCAGGGGACGCCAACTTCGTCTATGGCTACACCTTC
CASGLAGDANFVYGYTF
>TRBV7-9|TRBJ1-5|.|.
TGTGCCAGCAGTCGAGAGGATCAGCCCCAGCATTTT
CASSREDQPQHF
>TRBV30|TRBJ2-3|.|TRBD2
TGTGCCTGGAGTCCTGCTAGCGGGGCACGCGATACGCAGTATTTT
CAWSPASGARDTQYF
>TRBV21-1|TRBJ1-3|.|.
TGTGCCAGCAGCAAAGGTTGCTCGAGGGGAAACACCATATATTTT
CASSKGCSRGNTIYF
>TRBV11-2|TRBJ2-7|.|.
TGTGCCAGCAGCTCGGGAGTCCTGGGGGAGCAGTACTTC
CASSSGVLGEQYF
>TRBV5-6|TRBJ1-6|.|TRBD1
TGTGCCAGCAGCTTGGAGTACGGACAGGGGGTAGATTCACCCCTCCACTTT
CASSLEYGQGVDSPLHF
>TRBV6-2/TRBV6-3|TRBJ2-5|.|TRBD1
TGTGCCAGCAGGCCTACAGGGGGGCCAGAGACCCAGTACTTC
CASRPTGGPETQYF
>TRBV5-1|TRBJ1-3|.|TRBD1
TGCGCCAGCAGCTTGGGGGGGACAGCAGGAAACACCATATATTTT
CASSLGGTAGNTIYF
>TRBV2|TRBJ2-6|.|.
TGTGCCAGCAGTGATTTGGTGAGCCTCTCTGGGGCCAACGTCCTGACTTTC
CASSDLVSLSGANVLTF
>TRBV24-1|TRBJ2-1|.|TRBD2
TGTGCCACCAGTGTAGCGGGCGTCTACAATGAGCAGTTCTTC
CATSVAGVYNEQFF
>TRBV5-1|TRBJ1-1|few|.
TGCGCCAGCAGCTTGTTCAGGAACATGAACACTGAAGCTTTCTTT
CASSLFRNMNTEAFF
>TRBV29-1|TRBJ1-5|.|.
TGCAGCGTTGGATTCGGGGTAGGGAATCAGCCCCAGCATTTT
CSVGFGVGNQPQHF
>TRBV7-4|TRBJ1-5|once|.
TGTGCCAGCAGCTTAGACCAAGGGCAGGGGAATGGCAATCAGCCCCAGCATTTT
CASSLDQGQGNGNQPQHF
>TRBV21-1|TRBJ1-3|.|.
TGTGCCAGCAGCAAGACAGGGGGGCCCATATATTTT
CASSKTGGPIYF
>TRBV20-1|TRBJ2-1|.|.
TGCAGTGCTAGTTTCGGGGTCAGTGAGCAGTTCTTC
CSASFGVSEQFF
>TRBV10-1|TRBJ2-1|.|TRBD2
TGCGCCAGCAGTGAGACCTTAGCGGGGGCGAGCTCCTACAATGAGCAGTTCTTC
CASSETLAGASSYNEQFF
>TRBV5-6|TRBJ2-1|.|.
TGTGCCAGCAGCTTGGAAGGGGCAAGCTCCTACAATGAGCAGTTCTTC
CASSLEGASSYNEQFF
>TRBV11-2|TRBJ2-2|.|.
TGTGCCAGCAGCTTAGGGTCAGGCAACACCGGGGAGCTGTTTTTT
CASSLGSGNTGELFF
>TRBV25-1|TRBJ1-2|once|.
TGTGCCAGCAGTGAAGTGTCAGGGGAATGGTATGGCTACACCTTC
CASSEVSGEWYGYTF
>TRBV19|TRBJ1-5|.|.
TGTGCCAGTAGTAAGTCTGGGGGGAGAATTGATAGCAATCAGCCCCAGCATTTT
CASSKSGGRIDSNQPQHF
>TRBV2|TRBJ1-3|few|.
TGTGCCAGCAGTGGAGAACAGGTTAATGGAAACACCATATATTTT
CASSGEQVNGNTIYF
>TRBV28|TRBJ1-1|.|TRBD1
TGTGCCAGCAGTCGATTAGACAGGGTGAGCACTGAAGCTTTCTTT
CASSRLDRVSTEAFF
>TRBV4-3|TRBJ2-5|once|TRBD2
TGCGCCAGCAGCCAAGGTACCCACGGGGGGGCCGCAGAGACCCAGTACTTC
CASSQGTHGGAAETQYF